These 8 T cell receptor beta chains share one sample of origin, sequenced in a study of Graves' ophthalmopathy and Graves' hyperthyroidism. RNA transcripts yielded amplified TCR beta CDR3 regions. A first-round RT-PCR used HTBI primers, followed by a second-round multiplex PCR. TCRdb called the multiplex PCR reads again in MiXCR, with one record for every CDR3 protein. The table includes some 370,000 distinct CDR3 sequences, approximately 18% detected once. The sequencing sample was made of peripheral blood. All receptors derive from an adult woman with stable Graves' hyperthyroidism.

This clonotype has ten or more counts. The CDR3 nucleotides are TGTGCCACCAGTGATTCAACGGGACAGGGGAACCCCTACGAGCAGTACTTC. This encodes CATSDSTGQGNPYEQYF. The chain uses TRBV24-1 and TRBJ2-7; 10 nucleotides agree with TRBD1. V lost 2 bases, J lost 2 bases, and 8 bases stayed unmatched. CDR3 length: 17 amino acids. The germline V gene has CDR1 KGHDR and CDR2 SFDVKD.

This clonotype was seen repeatedly, ten times or more. The V and J genes are TRBV12-3 or TRBV12-4 and TRBJ2-4; 13 bases fit TRBD2. The CDR3 covers 17 residues. V shed 6 bases and J 0 bases; nucleotides not matched to a gene: 5. CDR3 sequence: CASSLTSGRLAKNIQYF. The CDR3 DNA reads TGTGCCAGCAGCCTGACTAGCGGGAGGCTAGCCAAAAACATTCAGTACTTC.

CDR3 region: CASSLDGHSPLHF. The CDR3 coding sequence is TGTGCCAGCAGCTTGGATGGGCATTCACCCCTCCACTTT. The chain employs TRBV7-3 and TRBJ1-6; no reliable D call. CDR3 length: 13 residues. The germline V gene has CDR1 SGHTA and CDR2 FQGTGA. V was trimmed by 3 bases and J by 8 bases, leaving 8 bases between them.

This clonotype was picked up many times. The chain recombines TRBV20-1 with TRBJ2-7; no clear D gene. Trimming shortened V by 0 bases and J by 1 base, and 7 bases separated the two germline ends. Germline CDR1 reads DFQATT; CDR2 reads SNEGSKA (reference sequence). CDR3 length: 13 amino acids. As DNA, the CDR3 is TGCAGTGCTAGAGATATTAGATCCTACGAGCAGTACTTC. Translation gives CSARDIRSYEQYF.

This clonotype was seen ten or more times. The chain combines TRBV15 with TRBJ2-5; 10 nucleotides line up with TRBD1. V lost 0 bases to trimming and J lost 4 bases; unmatched junction nucleotides: 2. CDR3 size: 15 residues. CDR1 is LNHNV and CDR2 is YYDKDF in the germline V gene (reference sequence). CDR3 nucleotide sequence: TGTGCCACCAGCAGAGAGACAGGGGGCCCAGAGACCCAGTACTTC. Translated: CATSRETGGPETQYF.

This clonotype occurred many times. The chain carries TRBV12-5 and TRBJ1-1; 7 bases align to TRBD1. V lost 0 bases, J lost 13 bases, and 26 bases stayed unmatched. Germline V lookup: CDR1 LGHNT, CDR2 FRNRAP. The CDR3 totals 19 residues. The CDR3 spells CASGLVRPGQRLNIVSCFF. The CDR3 DNA is TGTGCTAGTGGTTTGGTAAGGCCGGGACAGCGGCTCAATATTGTGAGTTGTTTCTTT.

The V gene is TRBV12-3 or TRBV12-4, the J gene TRBJ1-1; 9 bases align to TRBD1. The CDR3 has 17 residues. The junction had 11 bases not matched to a gene; V was cut back by 5 bases and J by 1 base. This CDR3 is CASSRDTGGRRNTEAFF. The CDR3 DNA reads TGTGCCAGCAGTCGAGACACAGGGGGCAGGCGGAACACTGAAGCTTTCTTT.

The chain joins TRBV5-1 to TRBJ2-5; 7 bases align to TRBD2. Looked up from germline, CDR1 is SGHRS and CDR2 is YFSETQ. The V gene end was trimmed by 7 bases and the J gene end by 5 bases; junction bases not matched to a gene: 8. CDR3 size: 13 residues. In DNA form, the CDR3 reads TGCGCCAGCGGCACGACTAGCTGGGAGACCCAGTACTTC. Translating gives CASGTTSWETQYF.